These T cell receptor beta chains were read from a single sample in a study of cytomegalovirus exposure and HLA in healthy donors. Assay: immunoSEQ multiplex PCR; the TCRdb copy retains only in-frame clones and omits some. The sample lists about 59,000 clones, roughly 80% seen once, with roughly 3.9% in the top ten. The source material was PBMCs. These receptors all stem from a woman between 40 and 50 years old in good health and CMV-seronegative. Each CDR3 is given without its conserved first and last residue. Clone size, where shown, is once, few, many, or a class for clones that have expanded.

clone_size,j_call,v_call,cdr3_aa
.,TRBJ2-7,TRBV27,ASSFDPRRSYEQY
.,TRBJ1-4,TRBV28,ASRGDGQGGEKLF
.,TRBJ1-5,TRBV28,ASSLNRGGNQPQH
.,TRBJ1-1,TRBV5-4,ASRKDRAFTEAF
.,TRBJ1-1,TRBV27,ASREGQGTEAF
.,TRBJ2-1,TRBV4-1,ASSYRGSTYNEQF
.,TRBJ2-3,TRBV10-3,AVQGAVSTDTQY
.,TRBJ2-2,TRBV28,ASSFDGTGYTGELF
once,TRBJ1-1,TRBV5-4,ASSGSGVRAF
.,TRBJ1-4,TRBV29-1,SVNWAGQPNEKLF
.,TRBJ2-3,TRBV11-2,ASSGQTSGTDTQY
.,TRBJ2-1,TRBV5-1,ASHVAGGPYNEQF
.,TRBJ1-4,TRBV18,ASSPLQGVTNEKLF
.,TRBJ2-7,TRBV5-1,ASSLTQGFEQY
once,TRBJ2-2,TRBV28,ASSLEGVSGELF
.,TRBJ1-4,TRBV28,ASSRDITNEKLF
few,TRBJ1-1,TRBV4-1,ASSQAGTGDTEAF
few,TRBJ1-1,TRBV5-1,ASSLGGTQNTEAF
.,TRBJ1-3,TRBV19,ASSIAGLFSGNTIY
few,TRBJ1-1,TRBV5-4,ASSSRDRETGTEAF
.,TRBJ1-2,TRBV4-1,ASSQGRGGLRGYT
.,TRBJ2-3,TRBV2,ASSEGTSSRTDTQY
.,TRBJ2-1,TRBV7-9,ASSTGLAGSVQF
.,TRBJ2-2,TRBV10-3,AISDQGDGELF
.,TRBJ1-2,TRBV14,ASSQVPTNRVVNYGYT
.,TRBJ1-1,TRBV28,ASSLGTGFEAF
.,TRBJ1-1,TRBV28,ASRVLTTGGNTEAF
.,TRBJ2-2,TRBV5-1,ASSLDPSGRVATGELF
.,TRBJ1-4,TRBV5-1,ASSLGAGYEKLF